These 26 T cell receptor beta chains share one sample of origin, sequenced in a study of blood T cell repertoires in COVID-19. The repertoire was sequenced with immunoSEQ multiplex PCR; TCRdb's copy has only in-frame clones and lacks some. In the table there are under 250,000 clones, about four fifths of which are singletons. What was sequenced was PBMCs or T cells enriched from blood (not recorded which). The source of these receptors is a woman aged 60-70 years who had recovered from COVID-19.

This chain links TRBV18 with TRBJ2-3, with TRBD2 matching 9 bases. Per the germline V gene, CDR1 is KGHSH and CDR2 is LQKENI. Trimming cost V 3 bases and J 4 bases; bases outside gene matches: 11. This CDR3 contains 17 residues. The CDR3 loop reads CASSPASQRGAADTQYF. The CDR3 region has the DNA TGTGCCAGCTCACCCGCCTCACAGCGGGGGGCCGCAGATACGCAGTATTTT.

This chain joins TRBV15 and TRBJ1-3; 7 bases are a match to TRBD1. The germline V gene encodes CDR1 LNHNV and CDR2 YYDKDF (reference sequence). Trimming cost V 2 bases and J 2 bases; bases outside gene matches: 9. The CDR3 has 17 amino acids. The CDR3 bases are TGTGCCACCAGCAGACCTTATTTTACAGGGGCTGGAAACACCATATATTTT. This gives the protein CATSRPYFTGAGNTIYF.

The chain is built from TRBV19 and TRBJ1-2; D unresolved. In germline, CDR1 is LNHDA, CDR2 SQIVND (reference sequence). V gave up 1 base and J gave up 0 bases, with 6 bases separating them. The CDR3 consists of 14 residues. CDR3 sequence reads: CASSIGSANYGYTF. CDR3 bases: TGTGCCAGTAGTATAGGTAGTGCTAACTATGGCTACACCTTC.

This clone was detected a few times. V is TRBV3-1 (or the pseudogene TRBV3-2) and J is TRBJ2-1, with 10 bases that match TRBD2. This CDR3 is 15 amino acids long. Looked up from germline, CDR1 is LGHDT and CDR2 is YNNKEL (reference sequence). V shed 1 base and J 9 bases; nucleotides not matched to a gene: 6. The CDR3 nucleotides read TGTGCCAGCAGCCAAGCAAGCGGGGGGGCCACTGAGCAGTTCTTC. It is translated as CASSQASGGATEQFF.

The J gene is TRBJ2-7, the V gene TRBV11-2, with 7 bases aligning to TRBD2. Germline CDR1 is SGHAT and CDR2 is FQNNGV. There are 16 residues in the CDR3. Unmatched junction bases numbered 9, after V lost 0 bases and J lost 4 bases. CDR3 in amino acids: CASSLEKSQGGYEQYF. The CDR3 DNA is TGTGCCAGCAGCTTAGAGAAGTCCCAGGGAGGGTACGAGCAGTACTTC.

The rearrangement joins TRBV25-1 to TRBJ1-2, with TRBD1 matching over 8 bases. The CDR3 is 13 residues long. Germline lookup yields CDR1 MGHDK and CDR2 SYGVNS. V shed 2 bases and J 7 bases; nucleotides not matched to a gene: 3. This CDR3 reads CASSEQGAGGYTF. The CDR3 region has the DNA TGTGCCAGCAGTGAACAGGGGGCTGGTGGCTACACCTTC.

In DNA, the CDR3 is TGTGCCAGTAGTGTCGGGACAGGGGGCATCAACGAGCAGTACTTC. Amino acids: CASSVGTGGINEQYF. V gene TRBV19 combines with J gene TRBJ2-7; 12 bases line up with TRBD1. J lost 5 bases, V lost 5 bases, and 7 bases had no gene match. This CDR3 region has 15 residues. Germline V gives CDR1 LNHDA, CDR2 SQIVND (reference sequence).

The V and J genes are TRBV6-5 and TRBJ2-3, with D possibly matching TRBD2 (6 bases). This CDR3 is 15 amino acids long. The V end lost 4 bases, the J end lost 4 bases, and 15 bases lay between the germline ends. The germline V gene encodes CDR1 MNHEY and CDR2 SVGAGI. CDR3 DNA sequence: TGTGCCAGCAGTTCCCAGCGGGCAGGCCCAGATACGCAGTATTTT. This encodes CASSSQRAGPDTQYF.

The CDR3 DNA reads TGTGCCAGCAGTCGGCGACACGCTTTCTTT. Translated, it gives CASSRRHAFF. This chain links TRBV6-5 with TRBJ1-1; D gene unclear. The CDR3 runs 10 residues. V was clipped by 5 bases and J by 11 bases, with 9 bases between them. CDR1 MNHEY and CDR2 SVGAGI come from the germline V gene.

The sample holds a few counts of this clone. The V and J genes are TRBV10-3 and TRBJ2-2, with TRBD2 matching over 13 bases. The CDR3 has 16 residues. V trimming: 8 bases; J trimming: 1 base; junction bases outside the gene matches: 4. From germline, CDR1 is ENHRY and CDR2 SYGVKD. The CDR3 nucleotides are TGTGCCATCGACAGGACTAGCGGGGGGAACACCGGGGAGCTGTTTTTT. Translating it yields CAIDRTSGGNTGELFF.

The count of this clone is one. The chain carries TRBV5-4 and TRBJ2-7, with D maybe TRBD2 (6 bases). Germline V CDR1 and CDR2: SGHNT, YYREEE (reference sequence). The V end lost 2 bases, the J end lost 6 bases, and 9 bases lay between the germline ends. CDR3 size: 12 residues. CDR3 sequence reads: CASSFRGSEQYF. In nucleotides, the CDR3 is TGTGCCAGCAGCTTCCGGGGGAGCGAGCAGTACTTC.

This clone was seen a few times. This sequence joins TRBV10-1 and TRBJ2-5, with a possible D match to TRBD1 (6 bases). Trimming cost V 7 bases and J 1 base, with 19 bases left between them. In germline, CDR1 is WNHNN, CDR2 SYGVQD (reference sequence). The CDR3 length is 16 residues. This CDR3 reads CASKEAAGEIQETQYF. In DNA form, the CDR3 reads TGCGCCAGCAAGGAGGCGGCAGGGGAAATCCAAGAGACCCAGTACTTC.

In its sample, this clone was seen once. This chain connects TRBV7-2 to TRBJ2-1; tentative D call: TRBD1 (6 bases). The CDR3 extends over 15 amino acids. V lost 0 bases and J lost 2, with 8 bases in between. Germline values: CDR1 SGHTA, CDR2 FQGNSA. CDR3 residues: CASSLAQGTYNEQFF. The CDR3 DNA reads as TGTGCCAGCAGCTTAGCCCAGGGGACCTACAATGAGCAGTTCTTC.

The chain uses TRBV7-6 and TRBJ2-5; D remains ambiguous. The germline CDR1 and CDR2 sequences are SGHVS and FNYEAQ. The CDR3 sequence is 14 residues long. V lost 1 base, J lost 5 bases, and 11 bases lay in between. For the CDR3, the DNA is TGTGCCAGCAGCTTAGGGGCTCCCGCGGAGACCCAGTACTTC. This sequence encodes CASSLGAPAETQYF.

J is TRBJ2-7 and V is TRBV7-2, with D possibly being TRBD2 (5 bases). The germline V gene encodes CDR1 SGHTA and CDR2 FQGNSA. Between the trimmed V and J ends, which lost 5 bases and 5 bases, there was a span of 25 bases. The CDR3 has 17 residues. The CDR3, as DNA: TGTGCCAGCAGCCCCCATACTTCGGGGTTCCGAGTGGACGAGCAGTACTTC. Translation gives CASSPHTSGFRVDEQYF.

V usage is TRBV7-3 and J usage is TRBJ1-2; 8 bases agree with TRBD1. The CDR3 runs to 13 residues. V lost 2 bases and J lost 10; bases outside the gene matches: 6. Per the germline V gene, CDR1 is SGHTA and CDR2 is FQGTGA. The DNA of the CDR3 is TGTGCCAGCAGCTTAGACAGGGGATCCCCCTACACCTTC. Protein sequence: CASSLDRGSPYTF. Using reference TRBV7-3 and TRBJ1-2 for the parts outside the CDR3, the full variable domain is GAGVSQTPSNKVTEKGKYVELRCDPISGHTALYWYRQSLGQGPEFLIYFQGTGAADDSGLPNDRFFAVRPEGSVSTLKIQRTERGDSAVYLCASSLDRGSPYTFGSGTRLTVV.

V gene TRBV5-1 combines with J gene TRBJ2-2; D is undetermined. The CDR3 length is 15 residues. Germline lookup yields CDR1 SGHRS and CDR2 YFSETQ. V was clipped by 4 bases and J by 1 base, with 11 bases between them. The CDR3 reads CASSPDRQNTGELFF. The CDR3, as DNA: TGCGCCAGCAGCCCCGACCGACAGAACACCGGGGAGCTGTTTTTT.

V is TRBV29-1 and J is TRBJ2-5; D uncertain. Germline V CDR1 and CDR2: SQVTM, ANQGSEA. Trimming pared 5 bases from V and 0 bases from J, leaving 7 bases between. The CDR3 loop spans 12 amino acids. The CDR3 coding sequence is TGCAGCGTTATAGTGAACCAAGAGACCCAGTACTTC. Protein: CSVIVNQETQYF.

The CDR3 region is CASAVRTESNYGYTF. The CDR3 DNA reads as TGTGCCAGTGCGGTAAGGACAGAATCTAACTATGGCTACACCTTC. The chain links TRBV18 to TRBJ1-2, with TRBD1 as a possible D gene (6 bases). There are 15 residues in the CDR3. Trimming left V 9 bases short and J 0 bases short, with 17 bases between. The germline CDR1 and CDR2 sequences are KGHSH and LQKENI.

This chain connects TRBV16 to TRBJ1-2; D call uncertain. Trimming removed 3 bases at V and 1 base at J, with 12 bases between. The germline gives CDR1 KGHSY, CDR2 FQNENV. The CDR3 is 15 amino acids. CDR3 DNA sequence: TGTGCCAGCAGCCACCCGGTCCGGGGTAACTATGGCTACACCTTC. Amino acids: CASSHPVRGNYGYTF.

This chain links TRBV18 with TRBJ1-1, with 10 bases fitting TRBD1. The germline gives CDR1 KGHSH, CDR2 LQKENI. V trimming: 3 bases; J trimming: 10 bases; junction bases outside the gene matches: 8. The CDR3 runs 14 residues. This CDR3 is CASSPGDRGAGAFF. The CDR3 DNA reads TGTGCCAGCTCACCGGGGGACAGGGGCGCAGGAGCTTTCTTT.

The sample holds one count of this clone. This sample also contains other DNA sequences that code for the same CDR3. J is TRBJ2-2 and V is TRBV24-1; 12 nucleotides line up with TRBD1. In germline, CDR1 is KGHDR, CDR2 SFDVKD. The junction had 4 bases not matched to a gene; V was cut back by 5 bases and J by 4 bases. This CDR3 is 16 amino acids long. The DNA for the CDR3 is TGTGCCACCAGTGGGGGACAGGGGGCGGGCACCGGGGAGCTGTTTTTT. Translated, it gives CATSGGQGAGTGELFF.

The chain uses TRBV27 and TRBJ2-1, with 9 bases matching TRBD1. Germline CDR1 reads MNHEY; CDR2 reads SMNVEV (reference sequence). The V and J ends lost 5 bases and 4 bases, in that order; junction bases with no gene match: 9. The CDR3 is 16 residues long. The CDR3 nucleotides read TGTGCCAGCAGTCCACCCGGACAGGGGCTGTACAATGAGCAGTTCTTC. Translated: CASSPPGQGLYNEQFF.

CDR3 sequence (DNA): TGTGCCAGCAGCCAAACCCCGGGACGGAGGGGAGGGACAGATACGCAGTATTTT. Its translation is CASSQTPGRRGGTDTQYF. This chain uses TRBV4-2 with TRBJ2-3; 7 bases agree with TRBD2. Germline trimming cut 2 bases from V and 3 bases from J; bases unmatched to any gene: 14. This CDR3 has 18 residues. Germline CDR1 and CDR2: LGHNA and YNFKEQ.

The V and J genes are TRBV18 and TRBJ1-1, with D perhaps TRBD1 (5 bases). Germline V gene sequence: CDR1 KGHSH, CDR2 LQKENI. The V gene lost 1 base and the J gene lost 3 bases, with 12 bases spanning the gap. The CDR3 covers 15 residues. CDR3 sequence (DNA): TGTGCCAGCTCACCACAGACAGCGGGGGACACTGAAGCTTTCTTT. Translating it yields CASSPQTAGDTEAFF.

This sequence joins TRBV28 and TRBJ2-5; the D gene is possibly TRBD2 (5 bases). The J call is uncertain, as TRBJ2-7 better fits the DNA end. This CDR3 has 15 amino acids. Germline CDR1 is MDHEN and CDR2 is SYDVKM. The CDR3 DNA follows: TGTGCCAGCAGACAAGCGGTCCCTAAGTTGGGCGAGCAGTACTTC. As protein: CASRQAVPKLGEQYF.